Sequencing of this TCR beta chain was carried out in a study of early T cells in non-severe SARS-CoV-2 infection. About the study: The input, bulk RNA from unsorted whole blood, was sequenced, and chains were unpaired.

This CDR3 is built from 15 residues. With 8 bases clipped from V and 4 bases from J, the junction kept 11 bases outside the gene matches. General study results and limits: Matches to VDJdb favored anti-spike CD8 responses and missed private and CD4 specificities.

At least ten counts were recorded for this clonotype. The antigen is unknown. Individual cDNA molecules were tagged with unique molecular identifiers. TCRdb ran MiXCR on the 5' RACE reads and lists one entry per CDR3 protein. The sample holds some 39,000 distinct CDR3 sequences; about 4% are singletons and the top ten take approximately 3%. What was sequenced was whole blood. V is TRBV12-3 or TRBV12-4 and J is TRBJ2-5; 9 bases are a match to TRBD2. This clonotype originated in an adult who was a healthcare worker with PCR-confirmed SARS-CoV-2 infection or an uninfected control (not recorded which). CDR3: CASSPIRGRGETQYF. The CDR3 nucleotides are TGTGCCAGCTCCCCGATCCGCGGGAGGGGAGAGACCCAGTACTTC.